These 18 T cell receptor beta chains came from one sample sequenced in a study of blood T cell repertoires in COVID-19. The method was immunoSEQ multiplex PCR; TCRdb's version includes in-frame clones alone and lacks a portion of them. The sample yields about 150,000 clones, more than 75% seen once. Sequenced: PBMCs or T cells enriched from blood (not recorded which). These receptors were collected from a woman in her fifties or sixties who had recovered from COVID-19.

V usage is TRBV12-3 or TRBV12-4 and J usage is TRBJ2-5; D might be TRBD1 (5 bases). The CDR3 loop spans 13 amino acids. Trimming removed 2 bases at V and 4 bases at J, with 8 bases between. Written as DNA, the CDR3 is TGTGCCAGCAGTTTAAACCAGGGAGAGACCCAGTACTTC. Translation: CASSLNQGETQYF.

V gene TRBV18 combines with J gene TRBJ2-7; D possibly corresponds to TRBD1 (5 bases). The CDR3 loop spans 13 amino acids. The V end was cut by 3 bases, the J end by 5 bases, with 11 bases between. CDR1 and CDR2 (germline): KGHSH, LQKENI. This CDR3 reads CASSPGQGDEQYF. In DNA form, the CDR3 reads TGTGCCAGCTCACCCGGGCAGGGCGACGAGCAGTACTTC.

This chain's CDR3 is CASSSQGGDSPLHF. CDR3 sequence (DNA): TGTGCCAGCAGCTCACAGGGCGGAGATTCACCCCTCCACTTT. V gene TRBV11-2 combines with J gene TRBJ1-6, with D perhaps matching TRBD1 (6 bases). The CDR3 is 14 amino acids. Germline CDR1 is SGHAT and CDR2 is FQNNGV. Trimming cost V 4 bases and J 8 bases, with 12 bases left between them.

The J gene is TRBJ2-5, the V gene TRBV14; possible D gene TRBD2, 7 bases. The CDR3 has 14 amino acids. Germline values: CDR1 SGHDN, CDR2 FVKESK. V was clipped by 1 base and J by 5 bases, with 11 bases between them. This CDR3 is CASSQAGRGETQYF. The CDR3 nucleotides are TGTGCCAGCAGCCAAGCAGGGAGGGGGGAGACCCAGTACTTC. Based on the CDR3 plus reference TRBV14 and TRBJ2-5, the full variable domain is EAGVTQFPSHSVIEKGQTVTLRCDPISGHDNLYWYRRVMGKEIKFLLHFVKESKQDESGMPNNRFLAERTGGTYSTLKVQPAELEDSGVYFCASSQAGRGETQYFGPGTRLLVL.

This CDR3 is CASSQATGTSQPQHF. CDR3 DNA: TGTGCCAGCAGCCAAGCGACAGGGACTTCTCAGCCCCAGCATTTT. The chain combines TRBV3-1 (or the pseudogene TRBV3-2) with TRBJ1-5, with 7 bases fitting TRBD1. Germline CDR1 LGHDT, CDR2 YNNKEL (reference sequence). The V and J ends lost 1 base and 6 bases, in that order; junction bases with no gene match: 6. The CDR3 spans 15 residues.

V usage is TRBV5-5 and J usage is TRBJ1-5; D not resolved. Trimming cost V 0 bases and J 2 bases, with 12 bases left between them. Per the germline V gene, CDR1 is SGHKS and CDR2 is YYEKEE (reference sequence). The CDR3 length is 16 residues. The CDR3 spells CASSLARERGNQPQHF. DNA of the CDR3: TGTGCCAGCAGCTTGGCTCGGGAAAGGGGCAATCAGCCCCAGCATTTT.

As regards this clone: In the same sample, other DNA sequences code for this CDR3. The rearrangement uses TRBV5-1 and TRBJ1-2; D is perhaps TRBD1 (5 bases). The V gene's germline CDR1 is SGHRS and CDR2 YFSETQ. The CDR3 contains 13 residues. Deletions cut 0 bases from V and 2 bases from J, with 5 bases between. This CDR3 reads CASSLAGNYGYTF. The CDR3 DNA sequence: TGCGCCAGCAGCTTGGCAGGGAACTATGGCTACACCTTC.

V usage is TRBV5-1 and J usage is TRBJ2-2; possible D gene TRBD2, 6 bases. The germline CDR1 and CDR2 sequences are SGHRS and YFSETQ. There are 13 residues in the CDR3. Between the trimmed V and J ends, which lost 2 bases and 6 bases, there was a span of 8 bases. The CDR3 is CASSFREAGELFF. CDR3 nucleotides: TGCGCCAGCAGCTTCAGGGAGGCCGGGGAGCTGTTTTTT.

V usage is TRBV5-1 and J usage is TRBJ2-3; TRBD2 agrees at 11 bases. Per the germline V gene, CDR1 is SGHRS and CDR2 is YFSETQ. V shed 1 base, J shed 3 bases, and the junction held 4 bases outside the gene matches. The CDR3 is 16 amino acids. The CDR3 loop reads CASSLISGGATDTQYF. In nucleotides, the CDR3 is TGCGCCAGCAGCTTGATTAGCGGGGGGGCGACAGATACGCAGTATTTT.

The rearrangement links TRBV19 to TRBJ2-2, with D hard to call. Germline lookup yields CDR1 LNHDA and CDR2 SQIVND (reference sequence). V was shortened by 2 bases and J by 1 base, with 8 bases between the two germline ends. The CDR3 covers 15 residues. CDR3 DNA sequence: TGTGCCAGTAGTATATGGCAACAGAACACCGGGGAGCTGTTTTTT. As protein: CASSIWQQNTGELFF.

This clone was counted only a few times. V is TRBV15 and J is TRBJ1-6; the match to TRBD1 covers 10 bases. This CDR3 has 15 residues. Germline CDR1 is LNHNV and CDR2 is YYDKDF (reference sequence). Unmatched junction bases numbered 6, after V lost 3 bases and J lost 10 bases. CDR3 region: CATSSGTGEPSPLHF. In DNA, the CDR3 is TGTGCCACCAGCAGCGGGACAGGGGAGCCATCACCCCTCCACTTT.

The CDR3 DNA sequence: TGTGCCAGCAGTGAATGGGCAGCCTACGGCTACACCTTC. This sequence encodes CASSEWAAYGYTF. J is TRBJ1-2 and V is TRBV2; D not resolved. This CDR3 comprises 13 residues. The germline CDR1 and CDR2 sequences are SNHLY and FYNNEI. V was cut by 2 bases and J by 8 bases, with 12 bases left in between.

The CDR3 nucleotides read TGTGCCAGCAGCTTAGTTAGGGAGAACGGGGAGCTGTTTTTT. Its protein product is CASSLVRENGELFF. V and J are TRBV7-6 and TRBJ2-2, with D perhaps TRBD2 (5 bases). V was clipped by 1 base and J by 7 bases, with 10 bases between them. This CDR3 has 14 residues. Germline CDR1 SGHVS, CDR2 FNYEAQ.

The genes are TRBV6-5 and TRBJ1-2, with 8 nucleotides matching TRBD1. V lost 6 bases and J lost 6; bases outside the gene matches: 12. The germline V gene has CDR1 MNHEY and CDR2 SVGAGI. The CDR3 is 15 residues long. The CDR3 DNA reads as TGTGCCAGCAGCCGGACAGGGCCCGGGGATAATGGCTACACCTTC. It yields the protein CASSRTGPGDNGYTF.

V and J are TRBV2 and TRBJ1-6; D gene ambiguous. Per the germline V gene, CDR1 is SNHLY and CDR2 is FYNNEI. The CDR3 runs 12 residues. V dropped 6 bases and J dropped 8 bases, with 8 bases sitting between them. The CDR3 is CASRRQDSPLHF. In DNA form, the CDR3 reads TGTGCCAGCAGGAGACAAGATTCACCCCTCCACTTT.

This clone was seen repeatedly, ten times or more. The chain carries TRBV29-1 and TRBJ2-7, with D possibly matching TRBD1 (5 bases). In germline, CDR1 is SQVTM, CDR2 ANQGSEA. The CDR3 is made up of 12 amino acids. V dropped 4 bases and J dropped 0 bases, with 7 bases sitting between them. CDR3 sequence: CSVVTASYEQYV. DNA for the CDR3: TGCAGCGTTGTGACAGCCTCCTACGAGCAGTACGTC.

V usage is TRBV28 and J usage is TRBJ1-1; 7 bases are a match to TRBD1. CDR1 MDHEN and CDR2 SYDVKM come from the germline V gene. This CDR3 spans 14 amino acids. Trimming cost V 6 bases and J 1 base; bases outside gene matches: 5. The CDR3 bases are TGTGCCAGCAGCAGAGGGGGCGGGAACACTGAAGCTTTCTTT. It translates to CASSRGGGNTEAFF.

The gene calls are TRBV4-1 and TRBJ1-1, with D maybe TRBD1 (6 bases). Per the germline V gene, CDR1 is MGHRA and CDR2 is YSYEKL. V lost 6 bases, J lost 3 bases, and 17 bases lay in between. CDR3 length equals 15 residues. CDR3 DNA sequence: TGCGCCAGCAGACCGCAGGGGAATGTTGACACTGAAGCTTTCTTT. It specifies CASRPQGNVDTEAFF.